This TCR beta chain emerged from a study of T cell responses to AZD1222 COVID-19 vaccine. Only one count was recorded for this clone. Method: immunoSEQ multiplex PCR; TCRdb's copy keeps in-frame clones and lacks some. The sample has approximately 35,000 clones; 75% to 90% are singletons. From germline, CDR1 is SGHTA and CDR2 FQGNSA. This CDR3 region has 14 residues. The V segment lost 1 base and the J segment 9 bases; nucleotides outside the gene matches: 4. This TCR came from an adult in good health. V gene TRBV7-2 combines with J gene TRBJ2-7, with 12 bases that match TRBD1. The specimen comprised peripheral blood, sampled on day 0 of AZD1222 vaccination. CDR3 nucleotide sequence: TGTGCCAGCAGCTTAGTGGGACAGGGGGCCGGGCAGTACTTC. Amino acids: CASSLVGQGAGQYF.